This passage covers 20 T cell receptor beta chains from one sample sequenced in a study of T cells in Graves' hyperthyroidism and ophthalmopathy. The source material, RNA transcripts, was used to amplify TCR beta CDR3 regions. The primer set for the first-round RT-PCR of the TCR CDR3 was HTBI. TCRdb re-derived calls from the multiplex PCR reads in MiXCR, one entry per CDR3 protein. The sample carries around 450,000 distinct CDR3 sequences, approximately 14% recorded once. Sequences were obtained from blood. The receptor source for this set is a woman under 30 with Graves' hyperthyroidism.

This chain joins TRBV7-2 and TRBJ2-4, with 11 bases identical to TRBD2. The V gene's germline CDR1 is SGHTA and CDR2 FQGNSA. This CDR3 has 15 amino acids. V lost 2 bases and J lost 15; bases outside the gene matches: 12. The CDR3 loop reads CASSLFSGGASFLYF. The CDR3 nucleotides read TGTGCCAGCAGCTTATTTAGCGGGGGGGCCTCTTTTTTGTACTTC. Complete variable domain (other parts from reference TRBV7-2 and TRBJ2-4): GAGVSQSPSNKVTEKGKDVELRCDPISGHTALYWYRQSLGQGLEFLIYFQGNSAPDKSGLPSDRFSAERTGGSVSTLTIQRTQQEDSAVYLCASSLFSGGASFLYFGAGTRLSVL.

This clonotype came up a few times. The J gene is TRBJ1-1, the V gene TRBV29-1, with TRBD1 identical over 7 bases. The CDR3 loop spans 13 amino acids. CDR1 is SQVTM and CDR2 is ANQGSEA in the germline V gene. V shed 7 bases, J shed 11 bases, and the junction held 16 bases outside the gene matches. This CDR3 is CSAQGGGPASAFF. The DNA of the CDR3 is TGCAGCGCCCAGGGGGGGGGGCCTGCGTCCGCTTTCTTT.

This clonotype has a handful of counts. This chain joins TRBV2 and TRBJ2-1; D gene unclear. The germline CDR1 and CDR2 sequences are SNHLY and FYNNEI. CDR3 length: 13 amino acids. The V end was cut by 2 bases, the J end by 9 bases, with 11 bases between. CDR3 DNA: TGTGCCAGCAGTGAACACGCCCGCCCTGAGCAGTTCTTC. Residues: CASSEHARPEQFF.

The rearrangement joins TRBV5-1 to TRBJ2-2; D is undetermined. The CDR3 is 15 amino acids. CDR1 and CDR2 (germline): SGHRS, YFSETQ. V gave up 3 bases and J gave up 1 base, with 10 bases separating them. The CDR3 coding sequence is TGCGCCAGCAGCTGGAACATGGGGAACACCGGGGAGCTGTTTTTT. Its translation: CASSWNMGNTGELFF. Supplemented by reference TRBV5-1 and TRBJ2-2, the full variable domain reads KAGVTQTPRYLIKTRGQQVTLSCSPISGHRSVSWYQQTPGQGLQFLFEYFSETQRNKGNFPGRFSGRQFSNSRSEMNVSTLELGDSALYLCASSWNMGNTGELFFGEGSRLTVL.

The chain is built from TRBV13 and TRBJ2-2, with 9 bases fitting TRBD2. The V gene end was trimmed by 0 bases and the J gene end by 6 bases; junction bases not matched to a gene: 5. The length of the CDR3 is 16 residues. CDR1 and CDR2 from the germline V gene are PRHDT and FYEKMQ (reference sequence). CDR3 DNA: TGTGCCAGCAGCTTAGGTGCGGGAGGGCCCTCCGGGGAGCTGTTTTTT. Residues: CASSLGAGGPSGELFF. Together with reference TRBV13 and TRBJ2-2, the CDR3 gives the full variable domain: AAGVIQSPRHLIKEKRETATLKCYPIPRHDTVYWYQQGPGQDPQFLISFYEKMQSDKGSIPDRFSAQQFSDYHSELNMSSLELGDSALYFCASSLGAGGPSGELFFGEGSRLTVL.

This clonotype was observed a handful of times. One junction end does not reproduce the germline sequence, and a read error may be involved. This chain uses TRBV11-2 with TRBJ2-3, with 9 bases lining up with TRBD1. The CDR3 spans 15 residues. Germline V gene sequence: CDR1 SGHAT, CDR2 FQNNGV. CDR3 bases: TGCGCCAGCAGCCATACAGGGGGCGGGACAGATACGCAGTATTTT. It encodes CASSHTGGGTDTQYF.

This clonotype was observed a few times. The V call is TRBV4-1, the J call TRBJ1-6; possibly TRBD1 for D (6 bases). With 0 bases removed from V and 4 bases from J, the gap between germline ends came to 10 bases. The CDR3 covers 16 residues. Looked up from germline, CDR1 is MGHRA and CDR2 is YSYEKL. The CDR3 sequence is CASSQDQGQYNSPLHF. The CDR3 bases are TGCGCCAGCAGCCAAGATCAGGGGCAATATAATTCACCCCTCCACTTT.

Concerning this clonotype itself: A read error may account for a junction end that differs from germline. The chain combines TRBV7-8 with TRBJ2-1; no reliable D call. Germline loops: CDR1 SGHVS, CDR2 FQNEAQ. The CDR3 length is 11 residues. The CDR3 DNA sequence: TGTGCCGGCAGCTCGTACAATGAGCAGTTCTTC. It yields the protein CAGSSYNEQFF.

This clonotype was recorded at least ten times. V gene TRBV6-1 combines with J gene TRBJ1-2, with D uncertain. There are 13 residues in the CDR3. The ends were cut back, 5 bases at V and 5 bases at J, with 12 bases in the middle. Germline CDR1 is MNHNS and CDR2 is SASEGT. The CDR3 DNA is TGTGCCAGCAGTTCGACGGGCCCTTATGGCTACACCTTC. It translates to CASSSTGPYGYTF.

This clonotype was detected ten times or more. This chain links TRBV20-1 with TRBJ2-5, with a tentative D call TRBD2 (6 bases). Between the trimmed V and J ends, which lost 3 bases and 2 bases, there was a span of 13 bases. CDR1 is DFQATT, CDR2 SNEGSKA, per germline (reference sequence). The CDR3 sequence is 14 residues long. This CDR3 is CSASWAGLQETQYF. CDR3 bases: TGCAGTGCTAGCTGGGCGGGGCTACAAGAGACCCAGTACTTC.

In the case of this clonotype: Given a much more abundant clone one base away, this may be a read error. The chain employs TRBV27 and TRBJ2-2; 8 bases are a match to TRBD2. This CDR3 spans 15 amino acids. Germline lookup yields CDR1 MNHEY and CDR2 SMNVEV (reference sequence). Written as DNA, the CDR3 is TGTGCCAGCAATTTGAGCGGGAGAAACACCGTGGAGCTGTTTTTT. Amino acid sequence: CASNLSGRNTVELFF.

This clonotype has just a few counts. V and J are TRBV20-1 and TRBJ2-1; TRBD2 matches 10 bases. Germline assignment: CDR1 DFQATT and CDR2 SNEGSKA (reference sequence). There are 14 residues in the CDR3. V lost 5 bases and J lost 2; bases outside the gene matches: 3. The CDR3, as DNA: TGCAGTGCTCCGGGACTAGCGCCCTACAATGAGCAGTTCTTC. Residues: CSAPGLAPYNEQFF.

The CDR3 here is CATRAGTTYEQYF. The DNA of the CDR3 is TGTGCCACCAGAGCGGGGACCACCTACGAGCAGTACTTC. The chain is built from TRBV2 and TRBJ2-7, with TRBD2 matching over 7 bases. CDR1 and CDR2 (germline): SNHLY, FYNNEI. The CDR3 spans 13 residues. Trimming took 10 bases from V and 2 from J; bases not matched to a gene: 8.

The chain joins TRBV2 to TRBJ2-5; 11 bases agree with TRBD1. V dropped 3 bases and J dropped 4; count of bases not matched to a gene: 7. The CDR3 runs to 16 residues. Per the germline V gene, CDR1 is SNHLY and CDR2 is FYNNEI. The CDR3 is CASSEWTGGALETQYF. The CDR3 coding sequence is TGTGCCAGCAGTGAGTGGACAGGGGGCGCCTTAGAGACCCAGTACTTC.

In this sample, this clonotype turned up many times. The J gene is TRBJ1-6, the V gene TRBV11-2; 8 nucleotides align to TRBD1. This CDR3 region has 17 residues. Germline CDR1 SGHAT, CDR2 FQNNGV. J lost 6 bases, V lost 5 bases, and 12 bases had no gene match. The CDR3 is CASSPPLIQGANSPLHF. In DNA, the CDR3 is TGTGCCAGCAGCCCGCCGTTGATCCAGGGGGCTAATTCACCCCTCCACTTT. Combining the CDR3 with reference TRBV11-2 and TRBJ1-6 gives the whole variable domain EAGVAQSPRYKIIEKRQSVAFWCNPISGHATLYWYQQILGQGPKLLIQFQNNGVVDDSQLPKDRFSAERLKGVDSTLKIQPAKLEDSAVYLCASSPPLIQGANSPLHFGNGTRLTVT.

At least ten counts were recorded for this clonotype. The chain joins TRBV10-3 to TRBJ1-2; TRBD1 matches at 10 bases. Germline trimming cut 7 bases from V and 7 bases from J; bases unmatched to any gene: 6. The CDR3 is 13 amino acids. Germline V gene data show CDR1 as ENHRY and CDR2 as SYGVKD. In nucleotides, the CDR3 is TGTGCCATCACCCCAGGGGACAGGGGTGGCTACACCTTC. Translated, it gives CAITPGDRGGYTF.

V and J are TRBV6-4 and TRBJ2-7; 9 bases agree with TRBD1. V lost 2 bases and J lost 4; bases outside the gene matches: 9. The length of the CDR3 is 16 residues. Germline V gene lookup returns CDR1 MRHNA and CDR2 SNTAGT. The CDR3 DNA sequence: TGTGCCAGCAGTGACCCCGACCGGGACAGGGTGTACGAGCAGTACTTC. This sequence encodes CASSDPDRDRVYEQYF.

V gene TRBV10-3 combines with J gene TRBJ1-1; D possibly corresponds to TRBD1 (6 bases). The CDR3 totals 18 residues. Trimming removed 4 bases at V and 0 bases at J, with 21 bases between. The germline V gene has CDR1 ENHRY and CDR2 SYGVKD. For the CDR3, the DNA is TGTGCCATCAGTGGTAACCGGGACAAAGGGGCCCTGAACACTGAAGCTTTCTTT. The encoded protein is CAISGNRDKGALNTEAFF.

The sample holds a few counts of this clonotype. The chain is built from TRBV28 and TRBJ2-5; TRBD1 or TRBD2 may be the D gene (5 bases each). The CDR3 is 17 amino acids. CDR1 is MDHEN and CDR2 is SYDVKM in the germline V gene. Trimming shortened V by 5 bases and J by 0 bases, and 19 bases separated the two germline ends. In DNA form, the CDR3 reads TGTGCCAGCAGTCCTCTGGGGCCGAGGGCCCACCAAGAGACCCAGTACTTC. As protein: CASSPLGPRAHQETQYF.

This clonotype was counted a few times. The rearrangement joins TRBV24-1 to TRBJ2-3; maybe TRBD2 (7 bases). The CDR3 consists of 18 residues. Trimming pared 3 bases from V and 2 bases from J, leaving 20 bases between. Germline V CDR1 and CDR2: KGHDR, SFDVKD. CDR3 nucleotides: TGTGCCACCAGTGATGGGAGGGGGGGGGGTTTCCTCACAGATACGCAGTATTTT. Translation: CATSDGRGGGFLTDTQYF.